A single sample is the source of the 26 T cell receptor beta chains below, sequenced in a study of spatial heterogeneity in lung cancer. TCRdb reanalysed the 5' RACE reads using MiXCR and keeps one entry per CDR3 protein. The sample holds about 120,000 distinct CDR3 sequences, 12% seen once. Time point reported: blood at routine non-recurrence follow-up after resection. Unsorted tumor, nontumor lung tissue or cryopreserved PBMC supplied the whole RNA. The source material was PBMCs, sampled at follow-up. The receptor set was obtained from a male donor with early-stage non-small cell lung cancer.

The table lists this clonotype with many counts. This chain uses TRBV15 with TRBJ1-6, with 7 bases that match TRBD1. V shed 0 bases and J 7 bases; nucleotides not matched to a gene: 0. The CDR3 runs to 14 residues. In germline, CDR1 is LNHNV, CDR2 YYDKDF (reference sequence). CDR3 coding DNA: TGTGCCACCAGCAGAGAGGGACAGAATTCACCCCTCCACTTT. It specifies CATSREGQNSPLHF. The full variable domain, completed using reference TRBV15 and TRBJ1-6, is DAMVIQNPRYQVTQFGKPVTLSCSQTLNHNVMYWYQQKSSQAPKLLFHYYDKDFNNEADTPDNFQSRRPNTSFCFLDIRSPGLGDTAMYLCATSREGQNSPLHFGNGTRLTVT.

This chain connects TRBV2 to TRBJ2-5, with 7 positions matching TRBD1. J gave up 5 bases and V 5 bases, and 5 bases lay outside the gene matches. The germline V gene has CDR1 SNHLY and CDR2 FYNNEI. The CDR3 contains 13 residues. CDR3 in DNA: TGTGCCAGCAGTTCTGACAGGGTTGAGACCCAGTACTTC. Amino acid sequence: CASSSDRVETQYF.

Many counts were recorded for this clonotype. The chain joins TRBV11-2 to TRBJ2-3; TRBD2 aligns across 9 bases. The germline gives CDR1 SGHAT, CDR2 FQNNGV. V lost 4 bases and J lost 2; bases outside the gene matches: 10. This CDR3 has 17 amino acids. The CDR3 here is CASSSTAGGRITDTQYF. The CDR3 bases are TGTGCCAGCAGCTCTACCGCGGGGGGGCGGATCACAGATACGCAGTATTTT.

With respect to this clonotype: Germline is not matched at one junction end, which may reflect a read error. The chain employs TRBV6-5 and TRBJ2-2; D tentatively fits TRBD1 or TRBD2 (5 bases each). CDR1 and CDR2 (germline): MNHEY, SVGAGI. This CDR3 region has 14 residues. The CDR3 here is CGSSYSGTIGELFF. The CDR3 coding sequence is TGTGGCAGCAGTTACTCCGGGACCATCGGGGAGCTGTTTTTT.

This sequence joins TRBV6-1 and TRBJ1-1; D gene ambiguous. The CDR3 is made up of 12 amino acids. Germline-derived CDR1 and CDR2 are MNHNS and SASEGT. V was clipped by 3 bases and J by 3 bases, with 5 bases between them. CDR3 sequence reads: CASSDPYTEAFF. The CDR3 DNA is TGTGCCAGCAGTGATCCGTACACTGAAGCTTTCTTT.

The chain joins TRBV12-3 or TRBV12-4 to TRBJ2-2; D remains unclear. The V gene lost 5 bases and the J gene lost 6 bases, with 10 bases spanning the gap. The CDR3 totals 13 residues. In DNA, the CDR3 is TGTGCCAGCAGTCTGCTTAGGTCCGGGGAGCTGTTTTTT. It encodes CASSLLRSGELFF.

The CDR3 DNA is TGCAGTGCTCAGAGGTCCGGAATGGAGACCCAGTACTTC. Translated: CSAQRSGMETQYF. V and J are TRBV20-1 and TRBJ2-5; D remains ambiguous. Germline-derived CDR1 and CDR2 are DFQATT and SNEGSKA (reference sequence). The V end was cut by 5 bases, the J end by 5 bases, with 15 bases between. CDR3 size: 13 residues.

The chain has TRBV7-2 and TRBJ1-1, with D possibly TRBD1 on 6 matching bases. In germline, CDR1 is SGHTA, CDR2 FQGNSA. This CDR3 region has 14 residues. Trimming cost V 6 bases and J 4 bases, with 15 bases left between them. DNA for the CDR3: TGTGCCAGCAGGCCCTTTGGGGGGGCCACTGAAGCTTTCTTT. This sequence encodes CASRPFGGATEAFF.

This chain connects TRBV20-1 to TRBJ1-5; D unclear. Between the trimmed V and J ends, which lost 2 bases and 5 bases, there was a span of 10 bases. The CDR3 covers 13 residues. Germline V gives CDR1 DFQATT, CDR2 SNEGSKA (reference sequence). CDR3 bases: TGCAGTGCTAGATTGACCCCTGATCAGCCCCAGCATTTT. Amino acid sequence: CSARLTPDQPQHF.

This clonotype came up a few times. CDR3 protein: CASSYRGADYGYTF. As DNA, the CDR3 is TGCGCCAGCAGCTACAGGGGCGCGGACTATGGCTACACCTTC. This rearrangement joins TRBV5-1 to TRBJ1-2; 7 positions match TRBD1. The CDR3 contains 14 residues. Germline V gives CDR1 SGHRS, CDR2 YFSETQ. V dropped 3 bases and J dropped 3; count of bases not matched to a gene: 5. The full variable domain, with the rest looked up from reference TRBV5-1 and TRBJ1-2, is KAGVTQTPRYLIKTRGQQVTLSCSPISGHRSVSWYQQTPGQGLQFLFEYFSETQRNKGNFPGRFSGRQFSNSRSEMNVSTLELGDSALYLCASSYRGADYGYTFGSGTRLTVV.

This clonotype was observed a few times. The rearrangement uses TRBV29-1 and TRBJ2-7, with D uncertain. This CDR3 region has 13 residues. Trimming left V 5 bases short and J 0 bases short, with 11 bases between. CDR1 and CDR2 from the germline V gene are SQVTM and ANQGSEA. CDR3 DNA sequence: TGCAGCGTTTCTAGGACGGCCTCCTACGAGCAGTACTTC. Its translation: CSVSRTASYEQYF.

Ten or more counts support this clonotype. The V call is TRBV4-1, the J call TRBJ2-7, with TRBD2 matching 12 bases. The junction had 7 bases not matched to a gene; V was cut back by 2 bases and J by 2 bases. The CDR3 spans 17 residues. Germline V lookup: CDR1 MGHRA, CDR2 YSYEKL. The CDR3: CASSQRTGLAGTYEQYF. For the CDR3, the DNA is TGCGCCAGCAGCCAAAGGACTGGACTAGCGGGGACCTACGAGCAGTACTTC.

The rearrangement joins TRBV10-1 to TRBJ2-3; D remains unclear. The CDR3 totals 14 residues. V shed 2 bases and J shed 6 bases, with 12 bases lying between them. The germline V gene has CDR1 WNHNN and CDR2 SYGVQD (reference sequence). This chain's CDR3 is CASSEAQVSDTQYF. The CDR3 DNA reads TGCGCCAGCAGTGAGGCCCAGGTTTCCGATACGCAGTATTTT.

V usage is TRBV10-1 and J usage is TRBJ2-3, with a possible D match to TRBD2 (5 bases). Germline V lookup: CDR1 WNHNN, CDR2 SYGVQD (reference sequence). Deletions cut 3 bases from V and 1 base from J, with 8 bases between. The CDR3 runs 14 residues. The CDR3 here is CASSDMEGTDTQYF. The CDR3 nucleotides are TGCGCCAGCAGTGATATGGAGGGCACAGATACGCAGTATTTT.

There are many counts of this clonotype. V is TRBV28 and J is TRBJ2-1, with 8 bases that match TRBD1. Losses at the gene ends were 6 bases for V and 8 bases for J; bases not matched to a gene: 6. This CDR3 comprises 13 residues. Germline CDR1 reads MDHEN; CDR2 reads SYDVKM. As DNA, the CDR3 is TGTGCCAGCAGGCGGACAGGGAGGCATGAGCAGTTCTTC. Translation: CASRRTGRHEQFF.

This clonotype was recorded a few times. The gene calls are TRBV5-1 and TRBJ1-1; D might be TRBD1 (5 bases). Germline CDR1 is SGHRS and CDR2 is YFSETQ. V lost 2 bases and J lost 1, with 12 bases in between. The CDR3 loop spans 15 amino acids. CDR3: CASSLEGRENTEAFF. The CDR3 bases are TGCGCCAGCAGCTTAGAGGGCAGGGAGAACACTGAAGCTTTCTTT. Full variable domain (rest looked up from reference TRBV5-1 and TRBJ1-1): KAGVTQTPRYLIKTRGQQVTLSCSPISGHRSVSWYQQTPGQGLQFLFEYFSETQRNKGNFPGRFSGRQFSNSRSEMNVSTLELGDSALYLCASSLEGRENTEAFFGQGTRLTVV.

The chain uses TRBV7-8 and TRBJ2-2; 7 bases agree with TRBD1. Germline assignment: CDR1 SGHVS and CDR2 FQNEAQ. The CDR3 runs 14 residues. Losses at the gene ends were 6 bases for V and 0 bases for J; bases not matched to a gene: 1. The DNA for the CDR3 is TGTGCCAGCAGGGGACAGCCGAACACCGGGGAGCTGTTTTTT. Its protein is CASRGQPNTGELFF. Variable domain in full (rest from reference TRBV7-8 and TRBJ2-2): GAGVSQSPRYKVAKRGQDVALRCDPISGHVSLFWYQQALGQGPEFLTYFQNEAQLDKSGLPSDRFFAERPEGSVSTLKIQRTQQEDSAVYLCASRGQPNTGELFFGEGSRLTVL.

This clonotype was observed many times. V is TRBV20-1 and J is TRBJ2-4; TRBD1 matches at 7 bases. Germline loops: CDR1 DFQATT, CDR2 SNEGSKA (reference sequence). This CDR3 comprises 14 residues. With V trimmed by 3 bases and J by 6 bases, 8 bases remained unmatched. CDR3 loop: CSASPTGSPNIQYF. In nucleotides, the CDR3 is TGCAGTGCTAGTCCGACAGGGTCCCCAAACATTCAGTACTTC.

This clonotype was seen ten or more times. The V gene is TRBV5-1, the J gene TRBJ2-3, with D perhaps TRBD2 (7 bases). Trimming left V 6 bases short and J 2 bases short, with 19 bases between. The CDR3 is 16 residues long. Germline V lookup: CDR1 SGHRS, CDR2 YFSETQ. CDR3 protein: CASTLQGRGATDTQYF. Here the CDR3 DNA reads TGCGCCAGCACCCTCCAAGGCCGGGGGGCCACAGATACGCAGTATTTT.

This clonotype showed up just a few times. J is TRBJ2-2 and V is TRBV4-3, with 9 bases fitting TRBD2. Germline-derived CDR1 and CDR2 are LGHNA and YSLEER. Trimming at V came to 1 base and at J to 1 base, leaving 7 bases not matched to a gene. The CDR3 sequence is 18 residues long. This CDR3 reads CASSQALLSGGNTGELFF. As DNA, the CDR3 is TGCGCCAGCAGCCAAGCCCTCCTTAGCGGGGGGAACACCGGGGAGCTGTTTTTT.

The sample holds a few counts of this clonotype. The chain couples TRBV9 to TRBJ1-1; a possible D gene is TRBD1 (5 bases). CDR3 length: 14 residues. Germline CDR1 is SGDLS and CDR2 is YYNGEE. V dropped 7 bases and J dropped 5 bases, with 18 bases sitting between them. CDR3 sequence: CASRSGLVQTEAFF. CDR3 sequence (DNA): TGTGCCAGCCGCTCGGGACTGGTCCAAACTGAAGCTTTCTTT.

This clonotype has a count of ten or more. The chain uses TRBV11-3 and TRBJ2-1; the match to TRBD2 covers 8 bases. V shed 5 bases, J shed 8 bases, and the junction held 11 bases outside the gene matches. The CDR3 consists of 15 residues. Germline loops: CDR1 SGHNT, CDR2 YENEEA. The CDR3 protein is CASSREGTRGHEQFF. As DNA, the CDR3 is TGTGCCAGCAGCCGGGAAGGGACTAGAGGCCATGAGCAGTTCTTC.

This clonotype was detected once. A much more abundant neighbour one base away suggests this may be a read error. This chain connects TRBV7-3 to TRBJ1-5; TRBD1 might be the D (5 bases). Trimming cost V 4 bases and J 3 bases, with 7 bases left between them. This CDR3 is built from 13 residues. Germline V lookup: CDR1 SGHTA, CDR2 FQGTGA. The CDR3 region has the DNA TGTGCCAGCAGCTCGGGGGTCAATCAGCCCCAGCATTTT. Encoded protein: CASSSGVNQPQHF.

This clonotype was detected only a few times. The chain recombines TRBV10-3 with TRBJ2-3, with 7 bases fitting TRBD2. The CDR3 loop spans 15 amino acids. Germline V gene sequence: CDR1 ENHRY, CDR2 SYGVKD. Trimming removed 11 bases from V and 2 bases from J; junction bases left unmatched: 13. Written as DNA, the CDR3 is TGTGCCGCCGGGGAGGGATCCGGTTTCACAGATACGCAGTATTTT. It specifies CAAGEGSGFTDTQYF.

This sequence joins TRBV10-3 and TRBJ1-2, with TRBD1 matching over 8 bases. Trimming took 4 bases from V and 6 from J; bases not matched to a gene: 13. The CDR3 has 16 residues. Germline CDR1 is ENHRY and CDR2 is SYGVKD. This CDR3 is CAISVAQDRERNGYTF. The CDR3 DNA follows: TGTGCCATCAGTGTCGCCCAGGACAGGGAGAGAAATGGCTACACCTTC.

The chain joins TRBV5-1 to TRBJ2-4; D is uncertain. The germline gives CDR1 SGHRS, CDR2 YFSETQ. The ends were cut back, 4 bases at V and 0 bases at J, with 11 bases in the middle. The CDR3 length is 15 residues. This CDR3 reads CASSPHSEAKNIQYF. The CDR3 DNA sequence: TGCGCCAGCAGCCCTCACAGTGAAGCCAAAAACATTCAGTACTTC.